This T cell receptor beta chain stems from a study of Ad26.COV2.S vaccination and SARS-CoV-2 variants. Method: immunoSEQ multiplex PCR; TCRdb's copy keeps in-frame clones and lacks some. This table has under 400,000 clones, roughly 84% appearing once. Germline values: CDR1 SQVTM, CDR2 ANQGSEA. This CDR3 has 14 amino acids. Trimming shortened V by 2 bases and J by 1 base, and 8 bases separated the two germline ends. General observations from the study: Substantial post-vaccination breadth of spike-specific CD8+ and CD4+ T cell responses was reported. Vaccinees and placebo recipients showed similar non-spike TCR breadth.

The treatment is: about 20 received Ad26.COV2.S at low or high dose, single or two shots; about 5 received placebo; per-sample allocation not given. Vaccine and placebo recipients were sampled on day 63 after the first injection. As regards this clone: Its antigen is as yet unknown.

This TCR was recovered from a person aged 18-60 years who received the Ad26.COV2.S COVID-19 vaccine or a placebo. The rearrangement uses TRBV29-1 and TRBJ1-4; TRBD1 is a possible D gene (5 bases). The source material was peripheral blood, sampled in a trial of Ad26.COV2.S vaccine versus placebo. The CDR3 here is CSVESGETNEKLFF. CDR3 DNA sequence: TGCAGCGTTGAATCGGGGGAAACTAATGAAAAACTGTTTTTT.